The T cell receptor (beta chain) under discussion was sequenced for a study of blood T cell repertoires in COVID-19 (dated by TCRdb to 2018 to 2020). In the study overall: Samples from collaborators originated in the United States, Italy and Spain and spanned both the acute and convalescent phases of COVID-19. A freely available public database, intended as a resource for researchers studying the immune response to SARS-CoV-2, is where the repertoires were released. The material from the prospective study consisted of cDNA or gDNA derived from T cells, B-cell-depleted T cells, or PBMCs. A de-identified subject ID, COVID-19 status, age in years and sex were almost always included in the sample metadata. Subjects who had been exposed to COVID-19, were actively infected with it, or had recovered from it provided the deeply sampled blood TCRbeta repertoires that made up the dataset. Where available, HLA class I and class II types were obtained from metadata supplied by the sample provider rather than from assay-based typing. The samples were drawn from two sources: the first 160 participants of the ongoing ImmuneRACE study, and 1,000 to 1,500 subjects contributed by 6 global collaborators. On the study overall, not on this receptor specifically: Clinical and demographic metadata were provided uncurated, with the amount varying by source and participant.

The immunoSEQ Assay, a bias-controlled multiplex PCR, was used to amplify TCRbeta CDR3 regions from genomic DNA. In the authors' own workflow: The number of nucleated cells in each sample was estimated from the amplification of reference gene primers within the assay. Sequence reads were collapsed and filtered to measure the absolute abundance of every unique TCRbeta CDR3 rearrangement. Productive Simpson clonality was computed per sample as the square root of Simpson's diversity index over productive rearrangements. TCRdb's version of the immuneACCESS table is confined to in-frame rearrangements and falls short of the full clone set. An unresolved V gene accounts for under half of the shortfall where checked; the remainder is of unknown origin. The D gene and trimming were derived from the DNA, and the V and J assignments and clone size from that table. The sample table shows approximately 280,000 clones, and approximately 86% are seen once. Of the sample, over 2% falls within the top ten clones.

In regard to this clone: The antigen this receptor binds is unknown. Within one base of it there is no much larger clone, and no base qualities were kept.

In the prospective study, participants were 18 to 89 years old, resided in about 25 geographic areas of the United States, and were enrolled through a virtual design. Cohort assignment in the prospective study relied on participant-reported clinical history from a screening survey and a study questionnaire. For ImmuneRACE Cohort 3, a participant was defined as recovered based on two consecutive negative NP/OP PCR tests, clearance by a healthcare professional, or resolution of symptoms. In the prospective study, whole blood, serum and a nasopharyngeal or oropharyngeal swab were collected from each participant by mobile phlebotomists. Over a roughly two-month period, participants in the prospective study had the option of providing additional blood draws and questionnaires. Blood samples from the prospective study were shipped frozen or at room temperature prior to DNA extraction. Taken from the germline V gene (reference sequence), the CDR1 and CDR2 loops are SGHNT and YYREEE. The germline V end is reduced by 4 bases and the J end by 1 base; junction bases left unmatched: 2. The CDR3 measures 15 amino acids from cysteine to phenylalanine. The retained sequence is limited to the CDR3, 45 bases, with the frame set at the first base.

Sequencing input: PBMCs or T cells enriched from blood (not recorded which). The receptor was isolated from a woman aged 18 to 35 who had recovered from COVID-19. The V gene is TRBV5-4 and the J gene is TRBJ2-2; TRBD2 fits 9 bases in the junction. In nucleotide form, the sequence is TGTGCCAGCAGCGTACTAGCGGGGAACACCGGGGAGCTGTTTTTT. Its translation reads: CASSVLAGNTGELFF.